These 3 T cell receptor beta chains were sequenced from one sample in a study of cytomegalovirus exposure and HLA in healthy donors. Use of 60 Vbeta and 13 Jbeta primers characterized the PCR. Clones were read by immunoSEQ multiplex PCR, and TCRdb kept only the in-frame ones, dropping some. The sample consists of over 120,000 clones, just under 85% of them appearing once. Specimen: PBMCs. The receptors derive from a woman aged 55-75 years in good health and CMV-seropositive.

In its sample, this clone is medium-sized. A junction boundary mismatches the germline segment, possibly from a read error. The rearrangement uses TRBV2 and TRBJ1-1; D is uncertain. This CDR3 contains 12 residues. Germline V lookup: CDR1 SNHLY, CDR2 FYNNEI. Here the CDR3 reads CASMRAGPEAFF. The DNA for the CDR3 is TGTGCCAGCATGAGGGCCGGTCCTGAGGCTTTCTTT.

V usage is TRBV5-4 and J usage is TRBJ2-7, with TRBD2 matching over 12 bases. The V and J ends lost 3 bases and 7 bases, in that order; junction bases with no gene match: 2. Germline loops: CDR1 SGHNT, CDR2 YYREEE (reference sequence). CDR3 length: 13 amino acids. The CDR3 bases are TGTGCCAGCAGCTCGCTAGCGGGAGGGGAGCAGTACTTC. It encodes CASSSLAGGEQYF.

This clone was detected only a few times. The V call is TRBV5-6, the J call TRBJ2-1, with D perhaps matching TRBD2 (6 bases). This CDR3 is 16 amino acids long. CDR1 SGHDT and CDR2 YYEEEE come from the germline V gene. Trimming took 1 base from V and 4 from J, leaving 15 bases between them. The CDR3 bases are TGTGCCAGCAGCTTGAGTCAATTTGCGGGGTACAATGAGCAGTTCTTC. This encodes CASSLSQFAGYNEQFF.